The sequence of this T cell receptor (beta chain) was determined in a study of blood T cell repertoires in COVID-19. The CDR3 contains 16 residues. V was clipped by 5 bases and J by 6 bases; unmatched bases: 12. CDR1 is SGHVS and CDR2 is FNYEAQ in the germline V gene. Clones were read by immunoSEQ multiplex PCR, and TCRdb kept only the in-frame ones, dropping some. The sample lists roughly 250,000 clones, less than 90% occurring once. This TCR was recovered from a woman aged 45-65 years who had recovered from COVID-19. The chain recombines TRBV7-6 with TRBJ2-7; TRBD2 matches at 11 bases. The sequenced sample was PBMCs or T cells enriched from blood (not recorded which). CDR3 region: CASSLLTSGGSSEQYF. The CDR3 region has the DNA TGTGCCAGCAGCCTACTCACTAGCGGGGGAAGCTCCGAGCAGTACTTC.